These T cell receptor beta chains were read from a single sample in a study of T-cell reconstitution after alpha-beta-depleted transplantation in children. TCRdb redid the calling of the PCR reads with MiXCR, one entry per CDR3 protein. The sample lists some 200,000 distinct CDR3 sequences, more than 14% occurring once. The sample here was PBMCs from the stem cell graft donor, taken from the stem cell graft. Receptors originate from a human donor who donated a stem cell graft to a child with acute lymphoblastic leukemia. The CDR3 runs from the conserved cysteine through the conserved F or W. A D gene is named only where the DNA matches it firmly. Where a row states a size, it is once, few, many or the class of an expanded clone; other rows omit it.

J: TRBJ1-1
D: TRBD1
size: -
V: TRBV4-1
DNA: TGCGCCAGCAGCCACCTGGACAGGGAGAACACTGAAGCTTTCTTT
CDR3: CASSHLDRENTEAFF

J: TRBJ2-2
D: -
size: -
V: TRBV7-9
DNA: TGTGCCAGCAGCCAGGGGGGTGCACGGCCCGGGGAGCTGTTTTTT
CDR3: CASSQGGARPGELFF

J: TRBJ2-7
D: -
size: -
V: TRBV25-1
DNA: TGTGCCAGCAGTGCTTGGGATTACTACAGCTCCTACGAGCAGTACTTC
CDR3: CASSAWDYYSSYEQYF

J: TRBJ2-7
D: -
size: many
V: TRBV5-1
DNA: TGCGCCAGCAGCTTGGGGAGCCCCCAGGGTGGCCGGGCCTACGAGCAGTACTTC
CDR3: CASSLGSPQGGRAYEQYF

J: TRBJ2-7
D: TRBD1
size: many
V: TRBV7-6
DNA: TGTGCCAGCAGCTTAGGGACAGGGGGTGCCTACGAGCAGTACTTC
CDR3: CASSLGTGGAYEQYF

J: TRBJ2-1
D: TRBD2
size: many
V: TRBV28
DNA: TGTGCCAGCAGTTTATGGTCTAGCGGGAGGAGCTACAATGAGCAGTTCTTC
CDR3: CASSLWSSGRSYNEQFF

J: TRBJ1-2
D: -
size: many
V: TRBV20-1
DNA: TGCAGTGCTAGAGCCAGCCGAGGCTACACCTTC
CDR3: CSARASRGYTF

J: TRBJ1-5
D: TRBD1
size: -
V: TRBV4-1
DNA: TGCGCCAGCAGCCAATTTGCGGGACAGGGGGGTTATCAGCCCCAGCATTTT
CDR3: CASSQFAGQGGYQPQHF

J: TRBJ2-5
D: -
size: many
V: TRBV5-1
DNA: TGCGCCAGCAGCTTGGTTAAAGGGACGCAAGAGACCCAGTACTTC
CDR3: CASSLVKGTQETQYF

J: TRBJ2-7
D: TRBD2
size: -
V: TRBV5-1
DNA: TGCGCCAGCAGCCCGCGACTAGCGGGGGGGAGCTCCTACGAGCAGTACTTC
CDR3: CASSPRLAGGSSYEQYF

J: TRBJ2-1
D: TRBD1
size: many
V: TRBV5-1
DNA: TGCGCCAGCAGCTTGGTTATCGGGACAGGGGGCGCTGAGCAGTTCTTC
CDR3: CASSLVIGTGGAEQFF

J: TRBJ2-7
D: TRBD2
size: many
V: TRBV4-1
DNA: TGCGCCAGCAGCCAAGCCCGGACTAGCGCTTACGAGCAGTACTTC
CDR3: CASSQARTSAYEQYF